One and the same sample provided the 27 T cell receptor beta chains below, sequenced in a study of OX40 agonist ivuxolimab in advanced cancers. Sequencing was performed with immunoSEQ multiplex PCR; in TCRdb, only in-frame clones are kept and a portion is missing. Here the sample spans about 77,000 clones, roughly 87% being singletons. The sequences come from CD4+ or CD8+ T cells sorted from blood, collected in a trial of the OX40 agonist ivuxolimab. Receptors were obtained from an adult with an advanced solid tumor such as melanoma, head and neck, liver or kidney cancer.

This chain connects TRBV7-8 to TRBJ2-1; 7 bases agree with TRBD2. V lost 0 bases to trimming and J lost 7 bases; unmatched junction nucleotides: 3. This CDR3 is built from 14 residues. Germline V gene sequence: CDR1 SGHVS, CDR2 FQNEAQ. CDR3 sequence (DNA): TGTGCCAGCAGCTTAGCGCCGGGACTAAATGAGCAGTTCTTC. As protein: CASSLAPGLNEQFF.

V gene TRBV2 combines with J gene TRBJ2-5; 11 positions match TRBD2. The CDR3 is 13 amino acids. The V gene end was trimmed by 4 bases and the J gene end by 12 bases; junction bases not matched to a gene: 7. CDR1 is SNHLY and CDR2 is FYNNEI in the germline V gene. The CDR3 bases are TGTGCCAGCAGTGCAGGAACTAGCGGGGGAAAGTACTTC. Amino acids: CASSAGTSGGKYF.

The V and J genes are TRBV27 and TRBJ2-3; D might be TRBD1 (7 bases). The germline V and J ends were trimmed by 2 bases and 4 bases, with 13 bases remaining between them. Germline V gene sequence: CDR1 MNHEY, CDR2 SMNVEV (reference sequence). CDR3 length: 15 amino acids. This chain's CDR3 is CASSLQPRGADTQYF. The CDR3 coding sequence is TGTGCCAGCAGTTTACAACCCAGGGGGGCAGATACGCAGTATTTT.

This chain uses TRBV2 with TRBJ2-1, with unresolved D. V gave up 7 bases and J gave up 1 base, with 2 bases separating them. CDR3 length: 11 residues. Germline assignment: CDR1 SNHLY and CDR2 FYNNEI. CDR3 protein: CASTSYNEQFF. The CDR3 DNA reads TGTGCCAGCACATCCTACAATGAGCAGTTCTTC.

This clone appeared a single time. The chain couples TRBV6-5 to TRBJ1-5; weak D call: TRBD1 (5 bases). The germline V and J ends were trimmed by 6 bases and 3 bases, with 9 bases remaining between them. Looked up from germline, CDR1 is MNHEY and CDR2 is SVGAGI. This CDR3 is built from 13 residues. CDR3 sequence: CASRAGFNQPQHF. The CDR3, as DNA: TGTGCCAGCAGAGCAGGGTTCAATCAGCCCCAGCATTTT.

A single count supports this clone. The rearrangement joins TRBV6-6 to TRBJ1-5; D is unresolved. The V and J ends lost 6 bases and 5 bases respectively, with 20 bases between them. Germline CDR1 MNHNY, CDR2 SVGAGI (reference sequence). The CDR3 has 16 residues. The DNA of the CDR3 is TGTGCCAGCAGACTTACCCTAGGGAGGGTCGATCAGCCCCAGCATTTT. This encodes CASRLTLGRVDQPQHF.

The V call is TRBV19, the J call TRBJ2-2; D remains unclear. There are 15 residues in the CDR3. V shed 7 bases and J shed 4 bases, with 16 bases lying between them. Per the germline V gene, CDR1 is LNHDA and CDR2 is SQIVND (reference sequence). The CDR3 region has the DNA TGTGCCAGTACCCCCCCCATTGGTGGCACCGGGGAGCTGTTTTTT. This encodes CASTPPIGGTGELFF.

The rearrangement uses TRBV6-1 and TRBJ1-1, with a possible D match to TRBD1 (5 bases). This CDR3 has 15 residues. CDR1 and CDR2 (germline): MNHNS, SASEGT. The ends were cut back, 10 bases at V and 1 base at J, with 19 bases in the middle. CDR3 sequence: CATRDSGQGNTEAFF. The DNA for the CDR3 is TGTGCCACACGCGATAGTGGGCAGGGGAACACTGAAGCTTTCTTT.

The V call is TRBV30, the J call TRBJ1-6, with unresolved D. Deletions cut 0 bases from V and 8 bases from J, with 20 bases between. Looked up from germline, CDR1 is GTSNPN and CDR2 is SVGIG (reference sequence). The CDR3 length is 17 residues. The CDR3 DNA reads TGTGCCTGGAGTGTATGGTTTCCGCAGGCGGGGTATTCACCCCTCCACTTT. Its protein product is CAWSVWFPQAGYSPLHF. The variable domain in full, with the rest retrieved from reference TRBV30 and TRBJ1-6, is SQTIHQWPATLVQPVGSPLSLECTVEGTSNPNLYWYRQAAGRGLQLLFYSVGIGQISSEVPQNLSASRPQDRQFILSSKKLLLSDSGFYLCAWSVWFPQAGYSPLHFGNGTRLTVT.

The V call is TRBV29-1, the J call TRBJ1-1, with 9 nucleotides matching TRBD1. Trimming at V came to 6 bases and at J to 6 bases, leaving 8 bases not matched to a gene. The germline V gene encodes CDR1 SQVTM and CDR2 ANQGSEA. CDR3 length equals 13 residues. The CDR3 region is CSVDPGQGSEAFF. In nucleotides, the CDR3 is TGCAGCGTAGATCCGGGACAGGGATCTGAAGCTTTCTTT. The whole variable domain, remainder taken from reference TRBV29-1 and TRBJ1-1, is SAVISQKPSRDICQRGTSLTIQCQVDSQVTMMFWYRQQPGQSLTLIATANQGSEATYESGFVIDKFPISRPNLTFSTLTVSNMSPEDSSIYLCSVDPGQGSEAFFGQGTRLTVV.

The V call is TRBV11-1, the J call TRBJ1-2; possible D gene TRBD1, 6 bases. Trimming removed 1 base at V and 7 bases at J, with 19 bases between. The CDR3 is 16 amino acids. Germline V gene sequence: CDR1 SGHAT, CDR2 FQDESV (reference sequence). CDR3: CASSLDRWRTEFGYTF. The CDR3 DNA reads TGTGCCAGCAGCTTAGATCGGTGGCGGACAGAATTTGGCTACACCTTC.

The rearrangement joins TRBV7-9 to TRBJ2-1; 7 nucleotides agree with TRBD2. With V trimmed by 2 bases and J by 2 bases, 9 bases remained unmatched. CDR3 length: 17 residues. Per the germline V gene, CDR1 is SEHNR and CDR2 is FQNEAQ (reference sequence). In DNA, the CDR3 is TGTGCCAGCAGCTTATTCAGCATTGCGGGGGCCTACAATGAGCAGTTCTTC. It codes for CASSLFSIAGAYNEQFF.

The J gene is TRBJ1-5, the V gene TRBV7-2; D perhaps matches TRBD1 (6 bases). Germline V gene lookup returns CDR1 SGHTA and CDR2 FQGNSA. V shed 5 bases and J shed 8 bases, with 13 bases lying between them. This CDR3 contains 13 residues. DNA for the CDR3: TGTGCCAGCAGCGGGCAGGGGAGAGAGCCCCAGCATTTT. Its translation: CASSGQGREPQHF.

CDR3 coding DNA: TGTGCCAGCAGTGAAGGGGGGACTAGCGGGGTCTCCACAGATACGCAGTATTTT. Its protein is CASSEGGTSGVSTDTQYF. This rearrangement joins TRBV6-1 to TRBJ2-3, with TRBD2 matching over 13 bases. With V trimmed by 1 base and J by 2 bases, 6 bases remained unmatched. CDR3 size: 18 residues. Looked up from germline, CDR1 is MNHNS and CDR2 is SASEGT.

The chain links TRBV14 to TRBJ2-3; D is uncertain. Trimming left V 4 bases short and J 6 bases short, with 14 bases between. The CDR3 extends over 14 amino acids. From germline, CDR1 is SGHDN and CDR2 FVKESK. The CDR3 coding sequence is TGTGCCAGCAGCCCCGTCGTCCGGCGGGATACGCAGTATTTT. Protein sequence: CASSPVVRRDTQYF.

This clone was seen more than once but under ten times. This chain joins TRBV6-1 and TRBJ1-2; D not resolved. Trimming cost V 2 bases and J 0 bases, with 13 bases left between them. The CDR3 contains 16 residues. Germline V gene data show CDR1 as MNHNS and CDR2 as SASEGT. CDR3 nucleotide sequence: TGTGCCAGCAGTGAATTTAGCGCCACCCCTAACTATGGCTACACCTTC. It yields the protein CASSEFSATPNYGYTF.

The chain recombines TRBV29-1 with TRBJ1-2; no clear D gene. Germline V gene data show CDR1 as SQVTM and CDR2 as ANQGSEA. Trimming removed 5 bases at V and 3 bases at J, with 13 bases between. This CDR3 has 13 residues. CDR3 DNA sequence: TGCAGCGTTATTGGAGCAACCCACTATGGCTACACCTTC. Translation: CSVIGATHYGYTF.

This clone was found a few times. The CDR3 loop is CASRRPTQGPYEQYF. CDR3 coding DNA: TGTGCCAGCAGACGACCCACCCAGGGCCCCTACGAGCAGTACTTC. This chain joins TRBV6-5 and TRBJ2-7, with D possibly being TRBD1 (5 bases). V lost 6 bases to trimming and J lost 2 bases, with 17 bases between them. The CDR3 has 15 amino acids. Germline V CDR1 and CDR2: MNHEY, SVGAGI.

The CDR3 nucleotides read TGTGCCAGCAGTGACGGGACCCCTGGCCAGCCCCAGCATTTT. Translated: CASSDGTPGQPQHF. The rearrangement links TRBV27 to TRBJ1-5; D is perhaps TRBD1 (5 bases). Germline CDR1 is MNHEY and CDR2 is SMNVEV (reference sequence). Trimming took off 5 bases at V and 7 bases at J, with 15 bases between the two ends. There are 14 residues in the CDR3.

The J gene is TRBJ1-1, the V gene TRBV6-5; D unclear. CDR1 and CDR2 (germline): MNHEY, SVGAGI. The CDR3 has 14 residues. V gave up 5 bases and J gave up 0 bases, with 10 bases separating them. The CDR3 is CASSPASMNTEAFF. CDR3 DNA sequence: TGTGCCAGCAGTCCCGCCTCCATGAACACTGAAGCTTTCTTT.

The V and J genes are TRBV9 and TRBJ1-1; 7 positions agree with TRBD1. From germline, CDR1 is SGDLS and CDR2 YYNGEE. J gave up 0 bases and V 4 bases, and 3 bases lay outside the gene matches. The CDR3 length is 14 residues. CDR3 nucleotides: TGTGCCAGCAGCTTGGGACAGCTGAACACTGAAGCTTTCTTT. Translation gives CASSLGQLNTEAFF.

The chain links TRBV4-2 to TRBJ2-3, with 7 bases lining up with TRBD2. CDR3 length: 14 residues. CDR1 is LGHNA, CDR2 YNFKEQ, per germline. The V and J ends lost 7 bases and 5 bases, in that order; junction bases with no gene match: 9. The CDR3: CASKDGGSKDTQYF. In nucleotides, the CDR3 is TGTGCCAGCAAGGACGGGGGGTCAAAAGATACGCAGTATTTT.

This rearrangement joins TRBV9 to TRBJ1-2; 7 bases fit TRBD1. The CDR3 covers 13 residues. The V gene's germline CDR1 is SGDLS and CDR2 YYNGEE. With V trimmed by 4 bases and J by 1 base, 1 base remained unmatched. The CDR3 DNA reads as TGTGCCAGCAGCCGGGACAGTAACTATGGCTACACCTTC. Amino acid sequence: CASSRDSNYGYTF.

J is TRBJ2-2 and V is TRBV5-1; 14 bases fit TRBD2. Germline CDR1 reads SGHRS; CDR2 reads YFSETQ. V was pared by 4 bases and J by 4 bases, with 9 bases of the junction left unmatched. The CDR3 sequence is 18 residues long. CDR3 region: CASSPPGLAGVGTGELFF. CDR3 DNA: TGCGCCAGCAGCCCTCCGGGACTAGCGGGGGTCGGCACCGGGGAGCTGTTTTTT.

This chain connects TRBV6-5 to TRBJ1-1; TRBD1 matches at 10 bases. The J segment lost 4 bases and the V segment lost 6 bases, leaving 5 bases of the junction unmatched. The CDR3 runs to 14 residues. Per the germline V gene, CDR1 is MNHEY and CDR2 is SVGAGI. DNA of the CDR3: TGTGCCAGCAGCAGCGGGACAGGGGCCACTGAAGCTTTCTTT. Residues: CASSSGTGATEAFF.

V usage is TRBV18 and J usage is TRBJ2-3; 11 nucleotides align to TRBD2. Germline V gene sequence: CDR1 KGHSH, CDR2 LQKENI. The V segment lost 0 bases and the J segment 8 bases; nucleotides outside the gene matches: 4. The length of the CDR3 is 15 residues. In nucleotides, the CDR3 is TGTGCCAGCTCACCACCTAGCGGGGGGGCCGGTACGCAGTATTTT. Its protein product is CASSPPSGGAGTQYF.

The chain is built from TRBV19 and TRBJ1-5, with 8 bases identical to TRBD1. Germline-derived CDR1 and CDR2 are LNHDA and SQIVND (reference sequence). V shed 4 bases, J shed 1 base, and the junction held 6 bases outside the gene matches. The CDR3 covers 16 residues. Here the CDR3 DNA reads TGTGCCAGTAGTAGAACCGGACAGGGAAGCAATCAGCCCCAGCATTTT. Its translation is CASSRTGQGSNQPQHF.